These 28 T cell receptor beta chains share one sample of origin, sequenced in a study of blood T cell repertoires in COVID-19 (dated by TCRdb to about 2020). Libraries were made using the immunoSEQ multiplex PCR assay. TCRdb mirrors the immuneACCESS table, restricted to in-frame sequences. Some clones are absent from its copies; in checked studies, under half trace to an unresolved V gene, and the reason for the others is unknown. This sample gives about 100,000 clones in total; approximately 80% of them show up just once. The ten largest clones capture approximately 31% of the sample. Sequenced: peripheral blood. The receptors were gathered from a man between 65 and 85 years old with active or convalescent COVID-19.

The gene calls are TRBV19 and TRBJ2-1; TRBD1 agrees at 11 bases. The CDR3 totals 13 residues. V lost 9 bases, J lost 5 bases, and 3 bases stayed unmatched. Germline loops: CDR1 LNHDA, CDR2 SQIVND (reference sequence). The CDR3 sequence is CASRTGGNNEQFF. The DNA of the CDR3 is TGTGCCAGCCGGACAGGGGGCAACAATGAGCAGTTCTTC.

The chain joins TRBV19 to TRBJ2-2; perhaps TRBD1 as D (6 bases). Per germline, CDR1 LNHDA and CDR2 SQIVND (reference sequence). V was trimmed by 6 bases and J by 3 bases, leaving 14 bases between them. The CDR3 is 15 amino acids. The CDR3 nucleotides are TGTGCCAGTAGAGCAGGGGCATTTGACACCGGGGAGCTGTTTTTT. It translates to CASRAGAFDTGELFF. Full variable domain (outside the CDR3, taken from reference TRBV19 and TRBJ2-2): DGGITQSPKYLFRKEGQNVTLSCEQNLNHDAMYWYRQDPGQGLRLIYYSQIVNDFQKGDIAEGYSVSREKKESFPLTVTSAQKNPTAFYLCASRAGAFDTGELFFGEGSRLTVL.

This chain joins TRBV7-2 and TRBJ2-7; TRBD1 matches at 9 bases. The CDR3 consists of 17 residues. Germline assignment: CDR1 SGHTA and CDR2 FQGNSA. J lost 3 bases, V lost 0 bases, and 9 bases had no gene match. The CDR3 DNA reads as TGTGCCAGCAGCTTAGCTCCGGGACAGGGCACCGGCTACGAGCAGTACTTC. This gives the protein CASSLAPGQGTGYEQYF.

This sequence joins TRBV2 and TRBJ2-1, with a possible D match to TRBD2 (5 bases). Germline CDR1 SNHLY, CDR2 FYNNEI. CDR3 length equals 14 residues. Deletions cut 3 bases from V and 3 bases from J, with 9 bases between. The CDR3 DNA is TGTGCCAGCAGTGACGGGGTTGGCTACAATGAGCAGTTCTTC. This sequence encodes CASSDGVGYNEQFF.

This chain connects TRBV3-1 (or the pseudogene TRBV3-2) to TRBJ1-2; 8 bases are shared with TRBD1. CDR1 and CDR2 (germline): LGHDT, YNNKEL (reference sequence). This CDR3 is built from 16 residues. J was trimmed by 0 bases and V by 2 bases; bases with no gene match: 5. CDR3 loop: CASSQITGGPNYGYTF. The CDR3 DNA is TGTGCCAGCAGCCAAATCACAGGGGGTCCTAACTATGGCTACACCTTC.

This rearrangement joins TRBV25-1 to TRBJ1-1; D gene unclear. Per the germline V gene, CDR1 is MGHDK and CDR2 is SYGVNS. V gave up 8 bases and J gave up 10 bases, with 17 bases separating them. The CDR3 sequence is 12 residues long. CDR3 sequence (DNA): TGTGCCAGCCTGGGGATGAGGGATGGAGCTTTCTTT. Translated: CASLGMRDGAFF.

In DNA, the CDR3 is TGTGCCAGCAGCTTGGGGGGAGCTAATGATAATTCACCCCTCCACTTT. It translates to CASSLGGANDNSPLHF. The V call is TRBV5-6, the J call TRBJ1-6; D unclear. Germline CDR1 and CDR2: SGHDT and YYEEEE. Trimming shortened V by 0 bases and J by 5 bases, and 12 bases separated the two germline ends. The CDR3 runs 16 residues.

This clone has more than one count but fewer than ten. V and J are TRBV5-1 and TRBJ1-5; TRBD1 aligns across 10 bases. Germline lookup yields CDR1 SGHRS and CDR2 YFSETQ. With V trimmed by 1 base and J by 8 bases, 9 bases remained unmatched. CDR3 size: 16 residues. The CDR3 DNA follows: TGCGCCAGCAGCTTGCTGGGACAGGGGTTAGGGGAGCCCCAGCATTTT. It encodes CASSLLGQGLGEPQHF.

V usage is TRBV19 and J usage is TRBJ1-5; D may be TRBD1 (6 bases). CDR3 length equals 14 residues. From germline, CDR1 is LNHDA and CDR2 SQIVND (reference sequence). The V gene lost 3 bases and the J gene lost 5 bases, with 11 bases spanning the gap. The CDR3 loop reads CASSIRQADQPQHF. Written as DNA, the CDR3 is TGTGCCAGTAGTATTAGACAGGCCGATCAGCCCCAGCATTTT.

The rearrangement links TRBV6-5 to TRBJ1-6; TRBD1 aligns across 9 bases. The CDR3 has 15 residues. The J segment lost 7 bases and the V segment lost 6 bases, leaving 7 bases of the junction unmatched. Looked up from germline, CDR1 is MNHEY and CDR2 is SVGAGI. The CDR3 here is CASRPGTGNNSPLHF. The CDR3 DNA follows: TGTGCCAGCAGGCCCGGGACAGGGAACAATTCACCCCTCCACTTT.

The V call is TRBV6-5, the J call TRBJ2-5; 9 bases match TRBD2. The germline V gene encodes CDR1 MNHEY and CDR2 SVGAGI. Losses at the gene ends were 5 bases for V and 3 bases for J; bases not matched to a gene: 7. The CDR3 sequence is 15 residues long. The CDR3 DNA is TGTGCCAGCAGTCTTGCCGGGACTAGCAAAGAGACCCAGTACTTC. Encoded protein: CASSLAGTSKETQYF.

The DNA of the CDR3 is TGTGCCACCAGCAGAGATCATACGGGACAGGGGGCGGGTGGCTACACCTTC. It specifies CATSRDHTGQGAGGYTF. The J gene is TRBJ1-2, the V gene TRBV15; 12 positions agree with TRBD1. Per germline, CDR1 LNHNV and CDR2 YYDKDF (reference sequence). V lost 0 bases to trimming and J lost 7 bases; unmatched junction nucleotides: 9. The CDR3 is 17 amino acids.

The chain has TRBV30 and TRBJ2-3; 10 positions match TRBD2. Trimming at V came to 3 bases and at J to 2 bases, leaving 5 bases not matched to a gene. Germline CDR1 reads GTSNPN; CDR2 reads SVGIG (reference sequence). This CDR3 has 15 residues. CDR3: CAWRPSGSYTDTQYF. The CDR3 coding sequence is TGTGCCTGGAGACCTAGCGGGAGCTACACAGATACGCAGTATTTT.

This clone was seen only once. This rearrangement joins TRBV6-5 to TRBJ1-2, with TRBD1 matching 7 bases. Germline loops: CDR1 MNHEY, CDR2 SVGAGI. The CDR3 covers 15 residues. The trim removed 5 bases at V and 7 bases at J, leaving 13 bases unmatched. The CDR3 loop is CASSRTGQELSGYTF. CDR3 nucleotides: TGTGCCAGCAGTCGAACCGGACAGGAACTATCTGGCTACACCTTC.

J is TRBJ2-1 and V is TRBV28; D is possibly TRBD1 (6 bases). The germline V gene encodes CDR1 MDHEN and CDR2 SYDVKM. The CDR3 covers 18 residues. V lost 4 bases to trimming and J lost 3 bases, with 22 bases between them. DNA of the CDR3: TGTGCCAGCAGTTACCAGATCTTAGGGGGAGTAAACTACAATGAGCAGTTCTTC. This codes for CASSYQILGGVNYNEQFF.

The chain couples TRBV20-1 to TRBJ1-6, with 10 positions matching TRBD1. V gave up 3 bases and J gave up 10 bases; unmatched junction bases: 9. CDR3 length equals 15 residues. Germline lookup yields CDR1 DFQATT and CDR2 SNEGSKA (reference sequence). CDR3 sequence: CSASTTGTGDSPLHF. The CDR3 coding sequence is TGCAGTGCTAGTACGACCGGGACAGGGGACTCACCCCTCCACTTT.

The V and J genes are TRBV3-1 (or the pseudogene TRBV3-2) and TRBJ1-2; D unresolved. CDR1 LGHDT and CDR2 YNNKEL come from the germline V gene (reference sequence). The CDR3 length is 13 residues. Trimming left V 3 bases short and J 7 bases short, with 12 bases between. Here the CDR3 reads CASSQDAGAGYTF. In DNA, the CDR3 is TGTGCCAGCAGCCAGGATGCGGGAGCTGGCTACACCTTC.

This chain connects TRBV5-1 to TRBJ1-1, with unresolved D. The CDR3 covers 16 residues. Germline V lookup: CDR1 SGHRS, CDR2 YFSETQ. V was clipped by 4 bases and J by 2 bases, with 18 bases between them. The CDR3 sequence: CASSPGPRGPNTEAFF. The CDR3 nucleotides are TGCGCCAGCAGCCCCGGACCAAGAGGGCCAAACACTGAAGCTTTCTTT.

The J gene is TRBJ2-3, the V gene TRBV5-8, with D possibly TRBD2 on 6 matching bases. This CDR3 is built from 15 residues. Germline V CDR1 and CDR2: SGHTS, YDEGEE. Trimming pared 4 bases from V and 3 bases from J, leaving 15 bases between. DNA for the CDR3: TGTGCCAGCAGCGTTGGTAGCGGACCAACAGATACGCAGTATTTT. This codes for CASSVGSGPTDTQYF.

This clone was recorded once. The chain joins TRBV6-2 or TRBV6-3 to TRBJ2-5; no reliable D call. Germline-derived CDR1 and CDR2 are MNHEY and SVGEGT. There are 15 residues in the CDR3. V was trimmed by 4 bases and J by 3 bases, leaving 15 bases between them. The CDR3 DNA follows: TGTGCCAGCAGTTCAGTGTTCAAAGGAGAAGAGACCCAGTACTTC. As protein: CASSSVFKGEETQYF.

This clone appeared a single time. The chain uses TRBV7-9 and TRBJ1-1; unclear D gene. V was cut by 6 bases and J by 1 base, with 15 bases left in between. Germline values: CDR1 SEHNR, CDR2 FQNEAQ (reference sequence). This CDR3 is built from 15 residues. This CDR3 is CASRKEAPQNTEAFF. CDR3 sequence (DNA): TGTGCCAGCAGGAAGGAGGCGCCTCAGAACACTGAAGCTTTCTTT.

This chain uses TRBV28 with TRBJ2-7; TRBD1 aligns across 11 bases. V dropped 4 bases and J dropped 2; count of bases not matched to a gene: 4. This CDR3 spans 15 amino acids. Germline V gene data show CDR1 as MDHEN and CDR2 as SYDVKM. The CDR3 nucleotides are TGTGCCAGCAGTTCCCCGGGACAGGGGGCCTACGAGCAGTACTTC. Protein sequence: CASSSPGQGAYEQYF.

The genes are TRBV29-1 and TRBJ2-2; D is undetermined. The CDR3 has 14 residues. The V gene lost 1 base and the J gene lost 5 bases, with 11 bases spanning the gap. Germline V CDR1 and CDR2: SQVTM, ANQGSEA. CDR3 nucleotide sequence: TGCAGCGTTGAAGGCAGGCCAGAGACCGGGGAGCTGTTTTTT. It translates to CSVEGRPETGELFF.

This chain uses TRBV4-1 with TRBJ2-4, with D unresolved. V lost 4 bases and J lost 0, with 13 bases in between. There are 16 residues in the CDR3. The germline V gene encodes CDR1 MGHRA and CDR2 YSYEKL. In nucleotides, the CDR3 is TGCGCCAGCAGCCTCCGAAACCTACTAGCCAAAAACATTCAGTACTTC. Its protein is CASSLRNLLAKNIQYF.

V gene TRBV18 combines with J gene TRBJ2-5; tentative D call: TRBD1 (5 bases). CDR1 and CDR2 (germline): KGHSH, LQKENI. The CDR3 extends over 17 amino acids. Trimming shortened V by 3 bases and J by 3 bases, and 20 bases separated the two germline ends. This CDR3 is CASSPLSGNWGKETQYF. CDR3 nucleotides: TGTGCCAGCTCACCGCTGTCAGGGAATTGGGGAAAAGAGACCCAGTACTTC.

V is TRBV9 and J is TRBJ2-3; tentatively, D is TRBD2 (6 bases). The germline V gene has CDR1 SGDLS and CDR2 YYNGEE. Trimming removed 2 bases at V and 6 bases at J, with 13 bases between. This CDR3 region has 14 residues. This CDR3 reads CASSVRPLADTQYF. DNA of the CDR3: TGTGCCAGCAGCGTTCGGCCCCTAGCGGATACGCAGTATTTT.

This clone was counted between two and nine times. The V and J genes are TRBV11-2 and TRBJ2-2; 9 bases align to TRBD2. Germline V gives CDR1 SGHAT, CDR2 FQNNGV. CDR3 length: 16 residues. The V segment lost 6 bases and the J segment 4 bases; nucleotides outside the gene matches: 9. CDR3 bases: TGTGCCAGCAGACAACTTAGCGGGAGAGGCACCGGGGAGCTGTTTTTT. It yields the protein CASRQLSGRGTGELFF.

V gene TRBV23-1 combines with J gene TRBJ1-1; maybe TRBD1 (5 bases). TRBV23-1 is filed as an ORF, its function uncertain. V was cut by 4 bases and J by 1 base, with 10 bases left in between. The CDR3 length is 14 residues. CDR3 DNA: TGCGCCAGCAGTCCTTGGGGGGAGAACACTGAAGCTTTCTTT. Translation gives CASSPWGENTEAFF.